The clone carrying this T cell receptor beta chain was counted a single time. The source of the sample is a study of blood T cell repertoires in COVID-19. Study in general: Material from acute and convalescent COVID-19 was sourced from the United States, Italy and Spain. T cells, B-cell-depleted T cells, or PBMCs supplied cDNA or gDNA.

Per the authors' pipeline: Quantification of nucleated cells was approximated via reference gene primer amplification. Assay used: immunoSEQ multiplex PCR; TCRdb lists only in-frame clones, some missing. Clone size and V and J calls were adopted from that table, with D and trimming inferred from the DNA. This repertoire shows around 170,000 clones, roughly 90% found once; its top ten account for roughly 0.56%. From germline, CDR1 is ENHRY and CDR2 SYGVKD. The trim removed 6 bases at V and 6 bases at J, leaving 7 bases unmatched. The CDR3 spans 14 residues. The J gene is TRBJ1-5, the V gene TRBV10-3; the match to TRBD1 covers 8 bases. This receptor was obtained from a man aged 45-65 years with acute or convalescent COVID-19. Sequencing was carried out using peripheral blood. The CDR3, as DNA: TGTGCCATCAGATCAGGGGGCCAGGGTCAGCCCCAGCATTTT. Its translation: CAIRSGGQGQPQHF.